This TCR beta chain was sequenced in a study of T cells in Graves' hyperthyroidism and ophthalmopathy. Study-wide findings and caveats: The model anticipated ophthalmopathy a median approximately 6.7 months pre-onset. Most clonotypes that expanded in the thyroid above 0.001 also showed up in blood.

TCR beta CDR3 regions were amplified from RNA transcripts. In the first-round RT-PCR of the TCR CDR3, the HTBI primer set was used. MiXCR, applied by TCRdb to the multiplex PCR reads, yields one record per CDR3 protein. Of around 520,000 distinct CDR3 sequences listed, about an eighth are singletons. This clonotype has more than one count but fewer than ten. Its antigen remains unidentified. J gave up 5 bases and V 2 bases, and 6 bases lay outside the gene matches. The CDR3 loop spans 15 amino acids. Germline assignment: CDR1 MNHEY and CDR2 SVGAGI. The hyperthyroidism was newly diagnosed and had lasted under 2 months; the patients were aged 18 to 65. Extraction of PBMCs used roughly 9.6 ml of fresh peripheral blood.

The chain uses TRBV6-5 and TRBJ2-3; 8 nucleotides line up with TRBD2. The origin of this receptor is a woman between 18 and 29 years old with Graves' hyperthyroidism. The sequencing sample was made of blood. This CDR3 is CASSYLTSAGDTQYF. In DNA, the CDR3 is TGTGCCAGCAGTTACCTGACTAGCGCGGGAGATACGCAGTATTTT.